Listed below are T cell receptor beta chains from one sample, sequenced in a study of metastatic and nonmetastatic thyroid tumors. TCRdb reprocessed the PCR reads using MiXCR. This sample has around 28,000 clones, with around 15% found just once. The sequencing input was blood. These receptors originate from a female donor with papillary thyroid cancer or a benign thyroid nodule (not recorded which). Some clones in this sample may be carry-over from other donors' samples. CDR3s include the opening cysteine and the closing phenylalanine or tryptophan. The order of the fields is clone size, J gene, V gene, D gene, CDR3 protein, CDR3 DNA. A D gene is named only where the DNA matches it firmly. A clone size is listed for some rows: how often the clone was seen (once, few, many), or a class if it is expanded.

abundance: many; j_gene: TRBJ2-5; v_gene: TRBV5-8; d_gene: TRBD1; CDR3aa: CASSLGQGQTQETQYF; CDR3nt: TGTGCCAGCAGCTTGGGACAGGGGCAAACCCAAGAGACCCAGTACTTC
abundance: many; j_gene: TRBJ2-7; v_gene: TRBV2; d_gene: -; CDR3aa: CASSPSDEQYF; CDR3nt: TGTGCCAGCAGTCCTTCAGACGAGCAGTACTTC
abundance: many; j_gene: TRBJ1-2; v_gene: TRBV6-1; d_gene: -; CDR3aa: CASDRDTLSYGYTF; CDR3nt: TGTGCCAGTGACCGGGACACTCTATCCTATGGCTACACCTTC
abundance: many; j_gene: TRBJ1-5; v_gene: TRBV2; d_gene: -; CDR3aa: CASSETHPRAGDQPQHF; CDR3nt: TGTGCCAGCAGTGAAACCCATCCGCGGGCTGGGGATCAGCCCCAGCATTTT
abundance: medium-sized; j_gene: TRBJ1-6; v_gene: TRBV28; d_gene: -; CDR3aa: CASSFGQGNSPLHF; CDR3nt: TGTGCCAGCAGTTTCGGCCAGGGCAATTCACCCCTCCACTTT
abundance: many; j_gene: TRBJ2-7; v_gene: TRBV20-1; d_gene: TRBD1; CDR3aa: CSARDPGDRGGEQYF; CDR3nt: TGCAGTGCTAGAGATCCGGGGGACAGGGGGGGAGAGCAGTACTTC
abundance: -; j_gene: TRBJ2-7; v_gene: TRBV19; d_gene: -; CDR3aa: CASRPGAGSSYEQYF; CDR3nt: TGTGCCAGTAGACCGGGGGCTGGAAGCTCCTACGAGCAGTACTTC
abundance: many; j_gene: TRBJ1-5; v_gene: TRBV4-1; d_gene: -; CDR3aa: CASSQVTGPNQPQHF; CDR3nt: TGCGCCAGCAGCCAAGTGACGGGTCCCAATCAGCCCCAGCATTTT
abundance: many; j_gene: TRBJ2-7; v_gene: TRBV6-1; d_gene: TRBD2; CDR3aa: CASSLNPAGGQYEQYF; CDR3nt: TGTGCCAGCAGTTTAAACCCGGCGGGGGGCCAATACGAGCAGTACTTC
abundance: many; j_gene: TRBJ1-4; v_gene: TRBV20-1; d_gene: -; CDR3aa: CSANRGLNEKLFF; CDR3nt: TGCAGTGCTAACCGAGGCCTTAATGAAAAACTGTTTTTT
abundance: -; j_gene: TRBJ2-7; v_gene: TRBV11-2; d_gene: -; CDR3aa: CASSLFGTTILNYEQYF; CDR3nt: TGTGCCAGCAGCTTATTCGGGACAACTATACTAAACTACGAGCAGTACTTC
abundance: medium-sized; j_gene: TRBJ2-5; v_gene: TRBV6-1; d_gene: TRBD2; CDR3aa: CASSLTSGEGQETQYF; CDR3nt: TGTGCCAGCAGTCTGACTAGCGGGGAGGGCCAGGAGACCCAGTACTTC
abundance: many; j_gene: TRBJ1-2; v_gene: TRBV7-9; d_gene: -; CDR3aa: CASSLAWVIGGYTF; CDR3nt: TGTGCCAGCAGCTTAGCATGGGTGATCGGAGGCTACACCTTC
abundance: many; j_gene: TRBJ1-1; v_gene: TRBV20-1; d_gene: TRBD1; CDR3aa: CSAMDRGSSGATEAFF; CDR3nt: TGCAGTGCCATGGACAGGGGGTCTTCCGGGGCCACTGAAGCTTTCTTT
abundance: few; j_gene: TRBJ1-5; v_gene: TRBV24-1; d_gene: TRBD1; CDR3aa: CATIDVRTGGNQPQHF; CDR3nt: TGTGCCACCATTGATGTCCGGACAGGGGGGAATCAGCCCCAGCATTTT
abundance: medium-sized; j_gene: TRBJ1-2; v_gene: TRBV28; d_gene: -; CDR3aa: CASRPGGTIDYGYTF; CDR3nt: TGTGCCAGCAGGCCCGGGGGGACCATAGACTATGGCTACACCTTC
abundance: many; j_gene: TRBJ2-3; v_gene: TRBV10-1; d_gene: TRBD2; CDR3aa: CASSERTSGSYTQYF; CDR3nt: TGCGCCAGCAGTGAGCGGACTAGCGGGAGTTATACGCAGTATTTT
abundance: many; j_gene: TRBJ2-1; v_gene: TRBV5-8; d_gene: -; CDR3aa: CASSLRGVGSGEQFF; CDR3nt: TGTGCCAGCAGCTTGAGGGGTGTAGGGTCGGGGGAGCAGTTCTTC
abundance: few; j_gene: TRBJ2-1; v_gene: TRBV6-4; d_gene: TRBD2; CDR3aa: CASRPEETSGREAFF; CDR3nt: TGTGCCAGCAGACCTGAAGAGACTAGCGGGAGGGAGGCGTTCTTC
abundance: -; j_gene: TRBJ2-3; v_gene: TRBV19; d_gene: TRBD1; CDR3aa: CASSIQGELSDTQYF; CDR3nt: TGTGCCAGTAGTATTCAGGGGGAGCTGTCAGATACGCAGTATTTT
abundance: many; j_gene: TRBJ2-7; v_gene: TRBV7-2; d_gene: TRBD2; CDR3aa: CASSPSAGGSYEQYF; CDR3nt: TGTGCCAGCAGCCCCTCCGCGGGCGGGAGCTACGAGCAGTACTTC
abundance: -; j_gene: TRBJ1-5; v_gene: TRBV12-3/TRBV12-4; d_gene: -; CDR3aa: CASGIGGPGSNQPQHF; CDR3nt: TGTGCCTCGGGGATCGGGGGCCCAGGGAGCAATCAGCCCCAGCATTTT